This T cell receptor (beta chain) emerged from a study of CD8 T cells in Susac syndrome. CDR1 and CDR2 from the germline V gene are DFQATT and SNEGSKA (reference sequence). The CDR3 contains 14 residues. With V trimmed by 5 bases and J by 7 bases, 10 bases remained unmatched. cDNA came from approximately 0.5 to 1 ug RNA primed by random hexamers. TCRdb re-called the immunoSEQ multiplex PCR reads through MiXCR, storing one row per CDR3 protein. This table has more than 200,000 distinct CDR3 sequences, around 93% appearing once. Sequenced input: CD4+ T cells from PBMCs. The sequence was collected from a human donor with multiple sclerosis. The chain joins TRBV20-1 to TRBJ1-2; TRBD1 matches at 10 bases. The CDR3 here is CSAGQGQGTFGYTF. The DNA of the CDR3 is TGCAGTGCTGGACAGGGACAGGGGACTTTTGGCTACACCTTC.